The T cell receptor beta chain described here comes from a study of CD8 T cells in ankylosing spondylitis. General study points: Clones tied to disease were said to be significantly enriched in matched ankylosing spondylitis synovial fluid.

Making use of molecular barcodes, quantitative 5'-RACE generated TCR beta libraries. TCRdb re-called the 5' RACE reads through MiXCR, storing one row per CDR3 protein. Among 300,000 to 350,000 distinct CDR3 sequences listed, approximately 14% were seen once. V dropped 0 bases and J dropped 3 bases, with 13 bases sitting between them. Per the germline V gene, CDR1 is SGHVS and CDR2 is FQNEAQ. This CDR3 has 16 residues. In the case of this clonotype: What it binds is unknown.

Material: blood, either unsorted or a sorted T cell fraction (not recorded which). The V and J genes are TRBV7-8 and TRBJ2-3; D unresolved. This TCR came from a male donor with ankylosing spondylitis or in good health (not recorded which). This CDR3 is CASSLAGTFGTDTQYF. In nucleotides, the CDR3 is TGTGCCAGCAGCTTAGCCGGTACTTTCGGGACAGATACGCAGTATTTT.